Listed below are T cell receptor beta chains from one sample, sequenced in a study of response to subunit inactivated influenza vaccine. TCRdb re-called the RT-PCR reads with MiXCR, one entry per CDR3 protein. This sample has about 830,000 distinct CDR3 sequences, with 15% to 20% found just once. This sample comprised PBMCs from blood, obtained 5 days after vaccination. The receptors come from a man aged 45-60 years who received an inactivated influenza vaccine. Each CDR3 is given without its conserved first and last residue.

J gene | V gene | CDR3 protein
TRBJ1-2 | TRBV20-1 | SATSGIRYGYT
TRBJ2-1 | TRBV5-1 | ASSQPTSGRAGTSEQF
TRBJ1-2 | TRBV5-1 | ASRPDGGNYGYT
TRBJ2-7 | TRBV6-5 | ATGPSSYEQY
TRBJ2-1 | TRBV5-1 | ASSLGGALHNEQF
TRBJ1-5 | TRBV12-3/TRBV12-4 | ASSDRANLNQPQH
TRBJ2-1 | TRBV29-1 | SVDRGISYNEQF
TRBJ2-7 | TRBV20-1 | SAPGSVGPYEQY
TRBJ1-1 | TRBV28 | ASRRGDVSMNTEAF
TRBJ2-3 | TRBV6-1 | ASTPHPGWSDTQY
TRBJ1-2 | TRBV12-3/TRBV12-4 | ASLQGGPGDGYT
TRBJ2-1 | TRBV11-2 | ASSFLATTPYNEQF
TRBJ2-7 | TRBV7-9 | ASSLAWAGGEQY
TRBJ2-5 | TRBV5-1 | ASSLVREGAETQY
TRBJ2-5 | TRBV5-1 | ASSRAGTGEETQY
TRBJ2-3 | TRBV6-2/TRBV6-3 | ASSYSTARDRVIDTQY
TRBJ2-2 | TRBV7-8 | ASSLDAHLNTGELF
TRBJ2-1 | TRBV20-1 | SASTRSGTDEQF
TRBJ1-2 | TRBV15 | ATSIEKGEGGYT
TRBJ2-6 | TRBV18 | ASSPLGRPGANVLT
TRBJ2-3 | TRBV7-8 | ASSLYVLEVSTDTQY
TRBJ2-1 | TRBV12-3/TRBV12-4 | ASNLNRDRYNEQF
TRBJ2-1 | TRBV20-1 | SARGRGPNEQF
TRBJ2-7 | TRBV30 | AWRITGVQSLEQY
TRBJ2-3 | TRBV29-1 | SVAGTLTDTQY
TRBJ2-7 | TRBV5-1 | ASSPGQGYYEQY
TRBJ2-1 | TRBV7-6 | ASSLRLAGEDEQF
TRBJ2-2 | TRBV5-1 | ASSSADHGELF
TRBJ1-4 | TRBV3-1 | ASSQDLGKLF
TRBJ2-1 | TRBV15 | ATSNSGNRPYNEQF
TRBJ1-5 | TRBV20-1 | SARPPGVNQPQH
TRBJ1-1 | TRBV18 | ASSPTRENTEAF
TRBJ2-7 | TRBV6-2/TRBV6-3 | ASRDGTVPTKQY
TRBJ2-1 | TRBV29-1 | SVFGGGNEQF
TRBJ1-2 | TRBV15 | ATSSTGDIYGYT
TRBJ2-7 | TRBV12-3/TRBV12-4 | ASTRQGSYEQY
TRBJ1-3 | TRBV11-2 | ASSSSRSGNTIY
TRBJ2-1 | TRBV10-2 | ASASPGTARDEQF
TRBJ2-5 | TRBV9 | ASSVVGSPQETQY
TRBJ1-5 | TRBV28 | ASSWTGLEQPQH
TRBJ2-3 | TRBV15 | ATSIPGGDDTQY
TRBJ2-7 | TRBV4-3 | ASSQGLGTGAYEQY